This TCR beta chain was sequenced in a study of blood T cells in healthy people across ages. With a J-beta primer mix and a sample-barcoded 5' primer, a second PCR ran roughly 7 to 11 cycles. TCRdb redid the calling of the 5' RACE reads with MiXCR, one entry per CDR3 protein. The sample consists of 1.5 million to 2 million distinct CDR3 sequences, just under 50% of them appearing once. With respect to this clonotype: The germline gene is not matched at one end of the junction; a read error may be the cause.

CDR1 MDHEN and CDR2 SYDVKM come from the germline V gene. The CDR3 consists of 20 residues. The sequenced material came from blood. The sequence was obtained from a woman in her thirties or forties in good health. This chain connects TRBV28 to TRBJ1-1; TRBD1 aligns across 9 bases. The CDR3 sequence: CAGSLVVSGQGSAGNTEAFF. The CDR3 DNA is TGTGCCGGCAGTTTAGTGGTTAGTGGACAGGGGTCAGCGGGGAACACTGAAGCTTTCTTT. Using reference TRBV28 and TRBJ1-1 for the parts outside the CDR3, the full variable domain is DVKVTQSSRYLVKRTGEKVFLECVQDMDHENMFWYRQDPGLGLRLIYFSYDVKMKEKGDIPEGYSVSREKKERFSLILESASTNQTSMYLCAGSLVVSGQGSAGNTEAFFGQGTRLTVV.